The 20 T cell receptor beta chains in this list originate from one sample, sequenced in a study of T cells in women clearing cervical HPV infection. The protocol was immunoSEQ multiplex PCR, while the TCRdb copy is restricted to in-frame clones and leaves out a portion. Here the sample table reports tens of thousands of clones. The sequencing input was blood buffy coat. Receptors originate from a woman between 18 and 75 years old with a cervical HPV16 infection that either progressed to CIN3+ or cleared (not recorded which).

Notes on this clone: The read comes to an end 3 residues before the CDR3 does, leaving the germline J gene to fill in the end. This sequence joins TRBV30 and TRBJ2-1; 9 bases align to TRBD2. CDR3 length equals 14 residues. From germline, CDR1 is GTSNPN and CDR2 SVGIG (reference sequence). The ends lost 7 bases at V and 7 bases at J; junction bases unmatched: 11. This chain's CDR3 is CASYLAGVRNEQFF. The sequenced CDR3 bases are TGTGCCTCATATTTAGCGGGAGTCAGGAATGAG.

With respect to this clone: Read coverage stops 3 residues before the CDR3 terminus; the germline J gene supplies the remainder. The gene calls are TRBV20-1 and TRBJ1-2; TRBD1 matches at 7 bases. CDR1 DFQATT and CDR2 SNEGSKA come from the germline V gene (reference sequence). V dropped 5 bases and J dropped 4; count of bases not matched to a gene: 7. The CDR3 runs to 13 residues. CDR3 sequence reads: CSAPGTDLYGYTF. The sequenced CDR3 bases are TGCAGTGCTCCCGGGACAGACCTCTATGGC.

In regard to this clone: The missing CDR3 end, 3 residues past where the read stops, is filled in from the germline J gene. The V call is TRBV20-1, the J call TRBJ2-5; D not certain. The germline CDR1 and CDR2 sequences are DFQATT and SNEGSKA (reference sequence). This CDR3 region has 13 residues. V was shortened by 0 bases and J by 2 bases, with 7 bases between the two germline ends. CDR3 DNA, as far as it was read: TGCAGTGCTAGAGATCTCCTGCAAGAGACC. As protein: CSARDLLQET. The entire CDR3 protein reads CSARDLLQETQYF.

About this clone itself: Sequencing ends 3 residues short of the CDR3 end; the germline J gene provides the rest. The rearrangement links TRBV7-9 to TRBJ1-2; D unclear. CDR1 is SEHNR, CDR2 FQNEAQ, per germline (reference sequence). CDR3 length: 10 amino acids. CDR3 residues: CASSPPGYTF. The part of the CDR3 DNA that was read is TGTGCCAGCAGCCCACCGGGG.

A note on this clone: Read coverage stops 3 residues before the CDR3 terminus; the germline J gene supplies the remainder. The chain has TRBV20-1 and TRBJ2-3; 8 nucleotides agree with TRBD2. Germline V lookup: CDR1 DFQATT, CDR2 SNEGSKA (reference sequence). This CDR3 is built from 19 residues. J gave up 0 bases and V 5 bases, and 19 bases lay outside the gene matches. This CDR3 is CSAPPVGSGAGGSTDTQYF. The sequenced part of the CDR3 DNA is TGCAGTGCTCCCCCAGTGGGTAGCGGGGCGGGGGGTAGCACAGATACG.

Note on this clone: Read sequence stops 3 residues before the CDR3 end, and the germline J gene provides the missing end. The V call is TRBV20-1, the J call TRBJ2-1, with 10 bases fitting TRBD1. Germline V gene sequence: CDR1 DFQATT, CDR2 SNEGSKA (reference sequence). This CDR3 has 12 residues. The V gene end was trimmed by 5 bases and the J gene end by 7 bases; junction bases not matched to a gene: 2. The part of the CDR3 DNA that was read is TGCAGTGCTGGACAGGGGGGAAATGAG. Translating gives CSAGQGGNE. The entire CDR3 protein reads CSAGQGGNEQFF.

As concerns this clone: Read data end 3 residues before the CDR3 end; the end is taken from the germline J gene. The V call is TRBV2, the J call TRBJ1-5; no reliable D call. Germline lookup yields CDR1 SNHLY and CDR2 FYNNEI. V lost 6 bases to trimming and J lost 0 bases, with 21 bases between them. The CDR3 runs to 18 residues. CDR3 residues: CASRAIRGSGSSNQPQHF. The CDR3 bases that were read are TGTGCCAGCAGGGCAATACGGGGAAGTGGCTCTAGCAATCAGCCC.

On this clone: The DNA ends 3 residues before the CDR3 does, and the rest of the CDR3 is filled in from the germline J gene. The chain carries TRBV19 and TRBJ2-5; tentatively, D is TRBD2 (6 bases). CDR3 size: 16 residues. V gave up 6 bases and J gave up 1 base, with 18 bases separating them. Germline CDR1 is LNHDA and CDR2 is SQIVND (reference sequence). The CDR3 DNA, read in part, is TGTGCCAGTAGCTTCCGACCAAGGGGAGGCCAAGAGACC. The encoded protein is CASSFRPRGGQET. The CDR3 reads in full as CASSFRPRGGQETQYF.

As concerns this clone: One junction end disagrees with the germline gene, perhaps due to a read error. Read coverage stops 3 residues before the CDR3 terminus; the germline J gene supplies the remainder. The sample carries other DNA sequences with the same CDR3. The rearrangement uses TRBV29-1 and TRBJ1-2; TRBD1 matches 9 bases. This CDR3 is built from 15 residues. From germline, CDR1 is SQVTM and CDR2 ANQGSEA. The CDR3 loop is CSVEVRDRDTYGYTF. The sequenced CDR3 bases are TGCAGCGTTGAAGTGCGGGACAGGGATACCTATGGT.

With respect to this clone: The sequence runs out 3 residues before the end of the CDR3; the remainder is reconstructed from the germline J gene. V gene TRBV19 combines with J gene TRBJ1-5; the match to TRBD1 covers 7 bases. The CDR3 extends over 17 amino acids. The V gene end was trimmed by 4 bases and the J gene end by 1 base; junction bases not matched to a gene: 10. CDR1 is LNHDA, CDR2 SQIVND, per germline (reference sequence). The CDR3 loop reads CASSKNRGRWSNQPQHF. The sequenced part of the CDR3 DNA is TGTGCCAGTAGTAAAAACAGGGGAAGGTGGAGCAATCAGCCC.

Turning to this clone: The DNA ends 3 residues before the CDR3 does, and the rest of the CDR3 is filled in from the germline J gene. This chain links TRBV2 with TRBJ2-1; 10 bases map to TRBD2. This CDR3 region has 14 residues. Germline CDR1 and CDR2: SNHLY and FYNNEI. The V and J ends lost 8 bases and 4 bases, in that order; junction bases with no gene match: 5. CDR3 DNA (partial): TGTGCCAGCTGTAGGACTAGCGGTTACAATGAG. Translating gives CASCRTSGYNE. The whole CDR3 protein reads CASCRTSGYNEQFF.

With regard to this clone: The read falls 3 residues short of the CDR3 end, and the missing part is taken from the germline J gene. The chain carries TRBV20-1 and TRBJ1-2; D may be TRBD1 (6 bases). The CDR3 runs to 13 residues. The germline gives CDR1 DFQATT, CDR2 SNEGSKA (reference sequence). The covered CDR3 bases are TGCAGTGCGCGCCTCCGGGGGGCGCAGGGC. The encoded protein is CSARLRGAQG. The CDR3 in its entirety is CSARLRGAQGYTF.

The CDR3 spells CSARDREGRGTGELFF. The covered CDR3 bases are TGCAGTGCTAGAGATAGGGAGGGCCGGGGCACCGGGGAG. This chain connects TRBV20-1 to TRBJ2-2; 7 bases agree with TRBD2. The read ends 3 residues shy of where the CDR3 ends; the end is completed using the germline J gene. The length of the CDR3 is 16 residues. Germline V gene data show CDR1 as DFQATT and CDR2 as SNEGSKA (reference sequence). J gave up 4 bases and V 0 bases, and 8 bases lay outside the gene matches.

Comments on this clone: The read gets to within 3 residues of the CDR3 end, and the germline J gene fills in the rest. The rearrangement links TRBV5-1 to TRBJ2-3; 9 bases line up with TRBD2. The CDR3 contains 19 residues. Germline V CDR1 and CDR2: SGHRS, YFSETQ. Trimming at V came to 1 base and at J to 6 bases, leaving 18 bases not matched to a gene. The CDR3: CASSLILLGLAKRGDTQYF. CDR3 bases read: TGCGCCAGCAGCTTGATTCTACTAGGACTAGCGAAAAGGGGGGATACG.

As concerns this clone: The CDR3 end lies 3 residues beyond the end of the read and is filled in from the germline J gene. J is TRBJ1-2 and V is TRBV6-1, with D unresolved. Germline V gene sequence: CDR1 MNHNS, CDR2 SASEGT. The CDR3 has 14 amino acids. The CDR3 DNA, read in part, is TGTGCCAGCAGTGAGGATTTAGGGCCAGGCGAC. Translation gives CASSEDLGPGD. The CDR3 as a whole reads CASSEDLGPGDYTF.

A word on this clone: The read ends 3 residues early relative to the CDR3; the germline J gene fills the gap. The chain has TRBV13 and TRBJ2-5; 9 positions agree with TRBD2. This CDR3 is 17 amino acids long. After removal of 5 bases from V and 1 base from J, the junction contained 11 bases not matched to a gene. Germline CDR1 reads PRHDT; CDR2 reads FYEKMQ (reference sequence). CDR3 in amino acids: CASSLLIAGATQETQYF. The sequenced part of the CDR3 DNA is TGTGCCAGCAGCCTTCTAATAGCGGGGGCGACCCAAGAGACC.

In the case of this clone: The read terminates 3 residues before the CDR3 end, so the remaining end is supplied by the germline J gene. The rearrangement links TRBV6-2 or TRBV6-3 to TRBJ1-1; D perhaps matches TRBD1 (5 bases). Trimming shortened V by 0 bases and J by 0 bases, and 8 bases separated the two germline ends. Germline V gene lookup returns CDR1 MNHEY and CDR2 SVGEGT. There are 15 residues in the CDR3. CDR3 loop: CASSYSTVMNTEAFF. CDR3 DNA (partial): TGTGCCAGCAGTTACTCGACAGTCATGAACACTGAA.

On this clone itself: One end of the junction fails to match germline, which may point to a read error. The read ends 3 residues early relative to the CDR3; the germline J gene fills the gap. The chain recombines TRBV6-4 with TRBJ2-3; D is uncertain. The CDR3 is 12 amino acids. Germline V gene sequence: CDR1 MRHNA, CDR2 SNTAGT. This chain's CDR3 is CASTEPTETQYF. The sequenced part of the CDR3 DNA is TGTGCCAGCACCGAACCTACAGAGACG.

Details on this clone: With the read ending 3 residues before the CDR3 end, the germline J gene is used to fill in that end. This sequence joins TRBV7-8 and TRBJ2-3; 9 bases are a match to TRBD1. CDR1 SGHVS and CDR2 FQNEAQ come from the germline V gene. CDR3 length equals 16 residues. CDR3 in amino acids: CASSPTRTGTGQPQYF. The CDR3 DNA, read in part, is TGTGCCAGCAGCCCCACCCGGACAGGGACAGGGCAGCCG.

Concerning this clone: The sequence runs out 3 residues before the end of the CDR3; the remainder is reconstructed from the germline J gene. The rearrangement links TRBV5-1 to TRBJ1-1; the D gene is possibly TRBD1 (6 bases). CDR3 length: 14 amino acids. Per germline, CDR1 SGHRS and CDR2 YFSETQ. V lost 2 bases and J lost 4, with 12 bases in between. The CDR3 reads CASSFLTGRTEAFF. The CDR3 bases that were read are TGCGCCAGCAGCTTCCTGACAGGTCGCACTGAA.